Listed below are T cell receptor beta chains from one sample, sequenced in a study of shared clonotypes between healthy human individuals. TCRdb's table, derived via immunoSEQ multiplex PCR, lists solely in-frame clones and lacks some. The sample includes about 2 million clones, approximately 94% seen only once; the top ten take around 1.2%. The sequenced material came from naive CD8+ T cells sorted from blood. Receptors were obtained from a man between 18 and 35 years old in good health. Each CDR3 is given with its conserved first and last residue. A D gene is named only where the DNA matches it firmly. Clone size is given for some rows only: seen once, a few or many times, or a class if the clone is expanded.

d_call j_call clone_size v_call cdr3_aa cdr3_nt
- TRBJ2-7 - TRBV13 CASSQRIGSYEQYF TGTGCCAGCAGCCAGCGCATAGGCTCCTACGAGCAGTACTTC
- TRBJ2-1 - TRBV7-3 CASSLRGDEQFF TGTGCCAGCAGCCTCAGAGGTGATGAGCAGTTCTTC
- TRBJ1-6 - TRBV27 CASSLWGNNSPLHF TGTGCCAGCAGTTTGTGGGGGAATAATTCACCCCTCCACTTT
TRBD2 TRBJ2-7 - TRBV4-3 CASSQDRASGSYPYF TGCGCCAGCAGCCAAGATAGGGCTAGCGGGAGTTATCCGTACTTC
- TRBJ2-7 few TRBV6-5 CASSYGGEQYF TGTGCCAGCAGTTATGGGGGCGAGCAGTACTTC
- TRBJ2-1 - TRBV11-2 CASSQGDGGLYNEQFF TGTGCCAGCAGCCAAGGGGACGGGGGCCTTTACAATGAGCAGTTCTTC
- TRBJ2-7 - TRBV6-1 CASSEGTPYEQYF TGTGCCAGCAGTGAAGGTACCCCCTACGAGCAGTACTTC
- TRBJ1-1 - TRBV27 CASSLSRAQFDTEAFF TGTGCCAGCAGTTTATCCAGGGCACAGTTTGACACTGAAGCTTTCTTT
- TRBJ2-7 - TRBV4-1 CASSLRQQGYEQYF TGCGCCAGCAGCCTACGTCAACAGGGATACGAGCAGTACTTC
- TRBJ2-1 - TRBV9 CASSPFLSYNEQFF TGTGCCAGCAGCCCCTTTCTTAGTTACAATGAGCAGTTCTTC